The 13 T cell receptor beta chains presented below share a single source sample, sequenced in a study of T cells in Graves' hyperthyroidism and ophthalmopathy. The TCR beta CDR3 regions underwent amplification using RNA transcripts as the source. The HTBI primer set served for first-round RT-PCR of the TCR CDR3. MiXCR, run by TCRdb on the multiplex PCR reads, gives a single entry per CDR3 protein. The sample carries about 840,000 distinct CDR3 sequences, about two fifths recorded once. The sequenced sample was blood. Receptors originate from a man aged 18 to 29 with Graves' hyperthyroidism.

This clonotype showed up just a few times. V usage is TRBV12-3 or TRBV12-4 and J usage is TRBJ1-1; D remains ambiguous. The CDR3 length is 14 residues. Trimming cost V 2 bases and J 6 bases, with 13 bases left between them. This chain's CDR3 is CASSLLHGTAEAFF. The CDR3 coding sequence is TGTGCCAGCAGTTTACTCCACGGAACAGCTGAAGCTTTCTTT.

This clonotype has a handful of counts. CDR3 loop: CASRNKETQYF. DNA of the CDR3: TGTGCCAGCAGAAATAAAGAGACCCAGTACTTC. This rearrangement joins TRBV7-8 to TRBJ2-5; D unclear. Germline CDR1 is SGHVS and CDR2 is FQNEAQ. The CDR3 totals 11 residues. The V end was cut by 6 bases, the J end by 3 bases, with 5 bases between.

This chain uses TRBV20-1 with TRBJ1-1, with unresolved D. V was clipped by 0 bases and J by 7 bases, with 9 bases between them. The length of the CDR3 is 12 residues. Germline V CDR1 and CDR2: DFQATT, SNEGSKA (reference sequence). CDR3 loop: CSAREGSDEAFF. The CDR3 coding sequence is TGCAGTGCTAGAGAGGGTAGCGATGAAGCTTTCTTT.

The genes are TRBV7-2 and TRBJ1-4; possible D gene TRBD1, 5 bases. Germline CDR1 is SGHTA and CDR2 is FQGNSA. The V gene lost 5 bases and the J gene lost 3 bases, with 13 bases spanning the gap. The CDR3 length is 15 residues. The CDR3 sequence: CASSPRGGANEKLFF. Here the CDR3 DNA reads TGTGCCAGCAGCCCCCGCGGAGGGGCTAATGAAAAACTGTTTTTT.

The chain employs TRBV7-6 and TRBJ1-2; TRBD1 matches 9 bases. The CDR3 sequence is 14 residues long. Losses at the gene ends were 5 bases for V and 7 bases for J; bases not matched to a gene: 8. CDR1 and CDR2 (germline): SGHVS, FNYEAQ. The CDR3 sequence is CASSQSGQGPGYTF. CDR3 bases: TGTGCCAGCAGCCAATCTGGACAGGGGCCTGGCTACACCTTC.

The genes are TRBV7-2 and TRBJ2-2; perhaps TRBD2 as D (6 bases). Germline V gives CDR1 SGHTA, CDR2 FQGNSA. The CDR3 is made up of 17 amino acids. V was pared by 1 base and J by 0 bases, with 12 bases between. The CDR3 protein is CASSLGGDSPNTGELFF. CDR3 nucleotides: TGTGCCAGCAGCTTAGGCGGGGACTCTCCGAACACCGGGGAGCTGTTTTTT.

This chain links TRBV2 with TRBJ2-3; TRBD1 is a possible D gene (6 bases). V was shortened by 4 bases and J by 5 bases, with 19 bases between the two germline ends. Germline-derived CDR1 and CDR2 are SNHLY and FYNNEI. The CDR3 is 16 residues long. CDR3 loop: CASSARDPQGKDTQYF. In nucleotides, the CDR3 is TGTGCCAGCAGTGCTAGAGATCCCCAGGGGAAAGATACGCAGTATTTT.

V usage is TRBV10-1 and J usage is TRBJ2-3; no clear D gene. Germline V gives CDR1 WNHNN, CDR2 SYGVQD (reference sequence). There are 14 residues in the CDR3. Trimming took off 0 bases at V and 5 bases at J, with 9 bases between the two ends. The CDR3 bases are TGCGCCAGCAGTGAGTCTGTACGTGGAGATACGCAGTATTTT. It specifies CASSESVRGDTQYF.

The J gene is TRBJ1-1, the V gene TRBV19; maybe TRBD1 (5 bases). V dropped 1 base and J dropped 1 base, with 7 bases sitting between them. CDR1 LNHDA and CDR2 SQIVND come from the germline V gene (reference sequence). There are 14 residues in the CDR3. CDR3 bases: TGTGCCAGTAGTATAGGACAGTCGAACACTGAAGCTTTCTTT. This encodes CASSIGQSNTEAFF.

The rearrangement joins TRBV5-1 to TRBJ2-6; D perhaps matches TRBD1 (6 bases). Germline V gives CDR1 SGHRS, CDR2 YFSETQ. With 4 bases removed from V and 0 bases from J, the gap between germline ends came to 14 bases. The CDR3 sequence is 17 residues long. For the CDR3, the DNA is TGCGCCAGCAGCCAGACAGGATTAAGCTCTGGGGCCAACGTCCTGACTTTC. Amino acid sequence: CASSQTGLSSGANVLTF. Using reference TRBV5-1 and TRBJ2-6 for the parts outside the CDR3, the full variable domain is KAGVTQTPRYLIKTRGQQVTLSCSPISGHRSVSWYQQTPGQGLQFLFEYFSETQRNKGNFPGRFSGRQFSNSRSEMNVSTLELGDSALYLCASSQTGLSSGANVLTFGAGSRLTVL.

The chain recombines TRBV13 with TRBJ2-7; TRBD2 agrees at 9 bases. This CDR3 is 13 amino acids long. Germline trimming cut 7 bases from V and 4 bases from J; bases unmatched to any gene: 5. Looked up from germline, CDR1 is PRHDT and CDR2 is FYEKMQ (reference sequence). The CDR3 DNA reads TGTGCCAGCATCGATAGCGGGAGTTACGAGCAGTACTTC. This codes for CASIDSGSYEQYF. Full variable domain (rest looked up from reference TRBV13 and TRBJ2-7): AAGVIQSPRHLIKEKRETATLKCYPIPRHDTVYWYQQGPGQDPQFLISFYEKMQSDKGSIPDRFSAQQFSDYHSELNMSSLELGDSALYFCASIDSGSYEQYFGPGTRLTVT.

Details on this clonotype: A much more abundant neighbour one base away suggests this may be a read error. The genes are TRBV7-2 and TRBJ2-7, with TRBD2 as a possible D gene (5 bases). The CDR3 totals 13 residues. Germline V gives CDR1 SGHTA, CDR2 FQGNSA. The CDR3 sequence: CASSSGGHYGQYF. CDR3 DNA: TGTGCCAGCAGCTCAGGCGGGCACTACGGGCAGTACTTC.

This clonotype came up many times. CDR3 sequence: CSVVQGGNTEAFF. CDR3 in DNA: TGCAGCGTTGTGCAGGGTGGGAACACTGAAGCTTTCTTT. V gene TRBV29-1 combines with J gene TRBJ1-1; D possibly corresponds to TRBD1 (5 bases). The CDR3 spans 13 residues. The germline V gene has CDR1 SQVTM and CDR2 ANQGSEA. V was pared by 4 bases and J by 1 base, with 10 bases between.